Here is one TCR beta chain with its context. Its antigen remains undetermined. There are no base qualities to consult, and no much larger clone falls within one base. V loses 1 base, J loses 1 base, and the germline ends lie 12 bases apart. The CDR3 goes from the cysteine to the phenylalanine over 16 residues. Only the CDR3 region is kept as DNA, spanning 48 bases read in frame from base 1. CDR1 and CDR2, per the germline V gene, are SGHRS and YFSETQ. The source of the sample is a study of PD-1 blockade in classical Hodgkin lymphoma (TCRdb year 2020). Concerning the study at large: The study used CyTOF and TCR beta sequencing to define a peripheral blood immune signature of response to PD-1 blockade in classical Hodgkin lymphoma. The paper's findings and limits, for the study overall: The study was restricted to a single clinical trial cohort, and the causes of repertoire differences, possibly disease activity or prior therapy, were left undefined. Baseline TCR diversity was reported as lower in newly diagnosed patients than in healthy donors, and lower still in relapsed/refractory patients.

Genomic DNA was extracted with the Qiagen DNeasy kit from unsorted PBMCs and from negatively selected CD4+ and CD8+ fractions. Amplification of TCR beta CDR3 regions was done by immunoSEQ multiplex PCR with primers that anneal to V and J segments. Amplification bias was minimized using a synthetic immune receptor repertoire, and residual bias was removed computationally after sequencing. The original methods were these. Custom Python scripts were used to quantify repertoire diversity as the Shannon entropy index. Unsorted, CD4+ and CD8+ repertoires were analyzed separately, except for combined analyses in which CD4+ and CD8+ sequences were merged in silico. TCRdb carries this immuneACCESS record with in-frame sequences only. Its versions omit some clonotypes, under half of them owing to an unresolved V gene in the studies checked, with the rest unexplained. V and J calls and clone size are those listed in that table; D and trimming were worked out from the DNA. Within this sample are approximately 17,000 clones, with 75% to 95% of them counted one time only. Jointly, the top ten make up roughly 7.2% of the sample.

This specimen's time point label, per the study, means: newly diagnosed, previously untreated cHL patient sample. As a comparison group for the relapsed/refractory trial patients, PBMCs from patients with newly diagnosed, previously untreated classical Hodgkin lymphoma were sequenced. Peripheral blood was collected in 8 mL Vacutainer Cell Preparation Tubes, from which PBMCs were isolated by centrifugation and then cryopreserved. Sample: peripheral blood mononuclear cells (PBMCs). The receptor comes from a human donor with classical Hodgkin lymphoma. Recombination connected TRBV5-1 to TRBJ2-1; the D gene is perhaps TRBD1, on 6 matching bases. This receptor has the CDR3 CASSLQGYGSYNEQFF. The nucleotides are TGCGCCAGCAGCTTGCAGGGGTACGGGTCCTACAATGAGCAGTTCTTC.